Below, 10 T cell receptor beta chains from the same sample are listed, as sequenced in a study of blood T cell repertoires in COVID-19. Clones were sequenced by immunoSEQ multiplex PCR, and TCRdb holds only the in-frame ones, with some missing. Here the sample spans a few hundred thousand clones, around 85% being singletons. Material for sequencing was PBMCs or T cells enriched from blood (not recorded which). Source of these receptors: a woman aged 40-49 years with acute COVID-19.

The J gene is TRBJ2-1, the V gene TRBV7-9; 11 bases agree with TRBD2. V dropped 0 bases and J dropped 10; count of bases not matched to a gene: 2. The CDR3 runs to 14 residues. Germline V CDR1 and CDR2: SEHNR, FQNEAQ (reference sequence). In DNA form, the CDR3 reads TGTGCCAGCAGCTTAGCCCTAGCGGGAGGCGAGCAGTTCTTC. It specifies CASSLALAGGEQFF.

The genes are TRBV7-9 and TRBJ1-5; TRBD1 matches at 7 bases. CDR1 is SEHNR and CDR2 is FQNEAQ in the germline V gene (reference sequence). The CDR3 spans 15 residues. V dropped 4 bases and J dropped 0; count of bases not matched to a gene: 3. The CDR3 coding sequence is TGTGCCAGCAGCTCGGGACAGTTTAGCAATCAGCCCCAGCATTTT. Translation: CASSSGQFSNQPQHF. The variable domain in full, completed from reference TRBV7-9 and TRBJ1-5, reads DTGVSQNPRHKITKRGQNVTFRCDPISEHNRLYWYRQTLGQGPEFLTYFQNEAQLEKSRLLSDRFSAERPKGSFSTLEIQRTEQGDSAMYLCASSSGQFSNQPQHFGDGTRLSIL.

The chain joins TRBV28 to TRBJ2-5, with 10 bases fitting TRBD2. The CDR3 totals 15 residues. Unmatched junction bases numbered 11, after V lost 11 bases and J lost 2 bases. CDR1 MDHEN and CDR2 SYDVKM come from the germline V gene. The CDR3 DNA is TGTGCCGGATCTGGGACTAGCGCCACTCAAGAGACCCAGTACTTC. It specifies CAGSGTSATQETQYF. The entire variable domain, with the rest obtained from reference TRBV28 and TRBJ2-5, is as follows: DVKVTQSSRYLVKRTGEKVFLECVQDMDHENMFWYRQDPGLGLRLIYFSYDVKMKEKGDIPEGYSVSREKKERFSLILESASTNQTSMYLCAGSGTSATQETQYFGPGTRLLVL.

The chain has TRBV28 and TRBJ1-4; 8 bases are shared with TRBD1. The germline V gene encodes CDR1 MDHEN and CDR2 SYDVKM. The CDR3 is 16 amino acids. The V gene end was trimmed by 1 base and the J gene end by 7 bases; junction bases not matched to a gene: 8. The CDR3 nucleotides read TGTGCCAGCAGTTTATATACCGGACAGGGAGGTGAAAAACTGTTTTTT. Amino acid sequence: CASSLYTGQGGEKLFF. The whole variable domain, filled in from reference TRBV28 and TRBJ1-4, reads DVKVTQSSRYLVKRTGEKVFLECVQDMDHENMFWYRQDPGLGLRLIYFSYDVKMKEKGDIPEGYSVSREKKERFSLILESASTNQTSMYLCASSLYTGQGGEKLFFGSGTQLSVL.

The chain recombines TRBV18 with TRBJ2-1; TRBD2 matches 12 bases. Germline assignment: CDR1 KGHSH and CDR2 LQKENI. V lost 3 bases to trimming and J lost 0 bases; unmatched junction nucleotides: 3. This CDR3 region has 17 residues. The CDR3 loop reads CASSPWTSGTSYNEQFF. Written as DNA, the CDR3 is TGTGCCAGCTCACCTTGGACTAGCGGGACCTCCTACAATGAGCAGTTCTTC.

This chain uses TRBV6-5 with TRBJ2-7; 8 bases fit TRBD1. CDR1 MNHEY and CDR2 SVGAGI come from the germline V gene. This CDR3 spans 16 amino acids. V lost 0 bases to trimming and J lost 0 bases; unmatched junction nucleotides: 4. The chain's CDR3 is CASSYSGQGRSYEQYF. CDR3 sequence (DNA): TGTGCCAGCAGTTACTCTGGACAGGGTCGCTCCTACGAGCAGTACTTC.

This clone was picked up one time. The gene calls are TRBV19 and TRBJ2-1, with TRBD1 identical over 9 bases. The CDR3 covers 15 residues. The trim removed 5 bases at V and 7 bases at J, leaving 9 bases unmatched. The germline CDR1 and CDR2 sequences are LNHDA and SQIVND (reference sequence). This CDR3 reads CASSVRDRDWNEQFF. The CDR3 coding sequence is TGTGCCAGTAGTGTCCGGGACAGGGATTGGAATGAGCAGTTCTTC.

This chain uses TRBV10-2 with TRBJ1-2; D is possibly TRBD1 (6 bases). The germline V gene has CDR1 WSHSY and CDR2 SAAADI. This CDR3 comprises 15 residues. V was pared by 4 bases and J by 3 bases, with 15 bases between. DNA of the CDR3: TGCGCCAGCAGTGCCGGGACATTAGACTACTATGGCTACACCTTC. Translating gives CASSAGTLDYYGYTF.

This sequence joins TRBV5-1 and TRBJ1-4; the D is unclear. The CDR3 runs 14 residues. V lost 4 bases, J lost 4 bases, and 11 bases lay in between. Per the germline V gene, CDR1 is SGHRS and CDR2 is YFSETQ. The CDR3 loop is CASSVEGGNEKLFF. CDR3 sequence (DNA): TGCGCCAGCAGCGTTGAGGGAGGTAATGAAAAACTGTTTTTT.

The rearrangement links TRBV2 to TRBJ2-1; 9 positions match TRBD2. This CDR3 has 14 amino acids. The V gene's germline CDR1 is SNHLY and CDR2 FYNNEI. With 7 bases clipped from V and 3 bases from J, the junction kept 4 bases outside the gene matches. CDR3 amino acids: CASIQREDYNEQFF. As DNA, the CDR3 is TGTGCCAGCATCCAGCGGGAGGACTACAATGAGCAGTTCTTC. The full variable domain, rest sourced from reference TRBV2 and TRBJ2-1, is EPEVTQTPSHQVTQMGQEVILRCVPISNHLYFYWYRQILGQKVEFLVSFYNNEISEKSEIFDDQFSVERPDGSNFTLKIRSTKLEDSAMYFCASIQREDYNEQFFGPGTRLTVL.